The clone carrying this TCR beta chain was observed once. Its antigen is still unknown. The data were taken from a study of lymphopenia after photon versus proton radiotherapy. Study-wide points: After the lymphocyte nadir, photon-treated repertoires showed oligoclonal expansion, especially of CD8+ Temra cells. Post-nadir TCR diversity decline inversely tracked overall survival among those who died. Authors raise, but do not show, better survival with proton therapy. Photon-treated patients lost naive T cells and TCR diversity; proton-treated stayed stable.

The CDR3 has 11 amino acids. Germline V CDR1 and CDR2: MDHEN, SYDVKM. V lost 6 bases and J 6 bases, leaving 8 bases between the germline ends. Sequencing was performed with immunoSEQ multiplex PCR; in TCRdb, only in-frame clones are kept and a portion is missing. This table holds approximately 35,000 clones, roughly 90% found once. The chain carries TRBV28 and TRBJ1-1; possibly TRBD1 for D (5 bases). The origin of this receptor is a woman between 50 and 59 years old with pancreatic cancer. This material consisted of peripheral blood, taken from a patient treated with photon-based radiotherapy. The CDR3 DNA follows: TGTGCCAGCAGGACAGTGGCTGAAGCTTTCTTT. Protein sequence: CASRTVAEAFF.